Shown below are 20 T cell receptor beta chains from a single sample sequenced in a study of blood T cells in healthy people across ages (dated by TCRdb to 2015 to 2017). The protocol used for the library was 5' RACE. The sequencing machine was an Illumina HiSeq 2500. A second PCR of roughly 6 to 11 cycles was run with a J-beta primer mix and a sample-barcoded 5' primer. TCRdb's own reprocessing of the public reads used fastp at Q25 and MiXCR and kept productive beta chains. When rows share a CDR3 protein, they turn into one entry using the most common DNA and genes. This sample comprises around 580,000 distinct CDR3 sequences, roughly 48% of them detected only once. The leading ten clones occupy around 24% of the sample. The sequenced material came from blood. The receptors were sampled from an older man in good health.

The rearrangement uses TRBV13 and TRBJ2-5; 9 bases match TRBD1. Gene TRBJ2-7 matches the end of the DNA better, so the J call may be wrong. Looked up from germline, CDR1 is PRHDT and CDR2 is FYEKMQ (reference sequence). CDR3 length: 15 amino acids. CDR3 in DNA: TGTGCCAGCAGCCCAGGTGGGGACAGGGTCAACGAGCAGTACTTC. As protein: CASSPGGDRVNEQYF.

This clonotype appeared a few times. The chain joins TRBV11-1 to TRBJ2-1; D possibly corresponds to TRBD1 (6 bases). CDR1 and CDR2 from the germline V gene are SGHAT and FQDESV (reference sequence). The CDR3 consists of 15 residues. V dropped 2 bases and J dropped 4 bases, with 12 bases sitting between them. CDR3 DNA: TGTGCCAGCAGCTTACTGGGGGCCAGGTACAATGAGCAGTTCTTC. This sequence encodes CASSLLGARYNEQFF.

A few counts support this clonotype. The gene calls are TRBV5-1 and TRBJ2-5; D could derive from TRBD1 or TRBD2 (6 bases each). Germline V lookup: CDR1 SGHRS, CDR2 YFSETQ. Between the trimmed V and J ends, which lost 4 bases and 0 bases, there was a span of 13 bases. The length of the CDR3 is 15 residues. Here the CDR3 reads CASSGGGRYQETQYF. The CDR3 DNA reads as TGCGCCAGCAGCGGAGGGGGGCGGTACCAAGAGACCCAGTACTTC.

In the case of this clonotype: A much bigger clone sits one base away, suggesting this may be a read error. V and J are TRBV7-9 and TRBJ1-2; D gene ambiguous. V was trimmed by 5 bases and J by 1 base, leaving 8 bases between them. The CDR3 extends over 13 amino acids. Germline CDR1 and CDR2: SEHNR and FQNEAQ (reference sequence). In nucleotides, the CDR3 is TGTGCCAGCAGCGTAGGCGGTAACTATGGCTACACCTTC. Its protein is CASSVGGNYGYTF.

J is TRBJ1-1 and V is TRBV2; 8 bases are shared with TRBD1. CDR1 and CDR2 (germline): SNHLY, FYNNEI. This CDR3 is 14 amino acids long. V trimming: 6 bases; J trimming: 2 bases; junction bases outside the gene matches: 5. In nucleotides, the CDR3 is TGTGCCAGCAGCGGACAGGGCCTAAACACTGAAGCTTTCTTT. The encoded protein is CASSGQGLNTEAFF.

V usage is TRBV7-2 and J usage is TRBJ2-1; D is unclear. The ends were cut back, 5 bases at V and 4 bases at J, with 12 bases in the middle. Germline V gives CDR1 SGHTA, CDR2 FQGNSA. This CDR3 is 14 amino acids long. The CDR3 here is CASSVGRIYNEQFF. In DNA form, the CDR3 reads TGTGCCAGCAGCGTAGGACGGATTTACAATGAGCAGTTCTTC.

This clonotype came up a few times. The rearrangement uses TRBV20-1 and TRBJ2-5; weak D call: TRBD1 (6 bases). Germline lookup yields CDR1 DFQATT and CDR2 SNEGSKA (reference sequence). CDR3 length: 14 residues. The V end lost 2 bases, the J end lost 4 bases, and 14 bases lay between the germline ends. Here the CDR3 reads CSARKGGWGETQYF. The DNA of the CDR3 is TGCAGTGCTAGAAAAGGGGGATGGGGAGAGACCCAGTACTTC.

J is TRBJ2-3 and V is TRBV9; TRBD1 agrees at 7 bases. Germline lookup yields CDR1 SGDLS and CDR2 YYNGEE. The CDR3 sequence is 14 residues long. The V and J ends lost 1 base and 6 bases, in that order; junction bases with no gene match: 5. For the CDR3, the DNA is TGTGCCAGCAGCGTATTCCAGGGGGTGGATACGCAGTATTTT. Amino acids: CASSVFQGVDTQYF. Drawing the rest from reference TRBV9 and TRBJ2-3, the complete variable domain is DSGVTQTPKHLITATGQRVTLRCSPRSGDLSVYWYQQSLDQGLQFLIQYYNGEERAKGNILERFSAQQFPDLHSELNLSSLELGDSALYFCASSVFQGVDTQYFGPGTRLTVL.

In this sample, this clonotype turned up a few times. The CDR3: CASSYGGAGGTDTQYF. The CDR3 DNA is TGTGCCAGCAGTTATGGGGGAGCCGGTGGCACAGATACGCAGTATTTT. The chain recombines TRBV6-6 with TRBJ2-3, with D perhaps assigned TRBD1 or TRBD2 (5 bases each). V was clipped by 3 bases and J by 1 base, with 14 bases between them. Germline CDR1 is MNHNY and CDR2 is SVGAGI (reference sequence). The CDR3 contains 16 residues.

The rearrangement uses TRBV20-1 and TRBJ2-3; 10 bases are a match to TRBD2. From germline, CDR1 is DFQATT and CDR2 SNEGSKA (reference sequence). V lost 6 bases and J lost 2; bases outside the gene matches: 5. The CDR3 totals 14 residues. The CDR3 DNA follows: TGCAGTGCCATCGGACTAGCGGCCACAGATACGCAGTATTTT. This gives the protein CSAIGLAATDTQYF.

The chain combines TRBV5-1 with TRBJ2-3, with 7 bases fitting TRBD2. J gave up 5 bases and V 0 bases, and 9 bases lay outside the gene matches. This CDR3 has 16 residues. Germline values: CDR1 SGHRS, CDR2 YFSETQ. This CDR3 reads CASSLATSEVVDTQYF. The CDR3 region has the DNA TGCGCCAGCAGCTTGGCTACTAGCGAGGTTGTAGATACGCAGTATTTT.

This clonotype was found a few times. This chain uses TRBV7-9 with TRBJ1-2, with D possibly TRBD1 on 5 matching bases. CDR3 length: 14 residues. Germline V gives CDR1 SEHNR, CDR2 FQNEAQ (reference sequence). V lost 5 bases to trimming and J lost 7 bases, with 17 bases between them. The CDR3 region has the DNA TGTGCCAGCAGCAAAGCGTTAGGGGCCGTTGGCTACACCTTC. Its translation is CASSKALGAVGYTF.

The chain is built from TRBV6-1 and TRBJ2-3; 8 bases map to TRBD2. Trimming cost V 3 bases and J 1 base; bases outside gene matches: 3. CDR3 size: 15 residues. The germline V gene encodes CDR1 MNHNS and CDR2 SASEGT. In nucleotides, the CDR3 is TGTGCCAGCAGTGACGGGACTAGGCGCACAGATACGCAGTATTTT. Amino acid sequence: CASSDGTRRTDTQYF.

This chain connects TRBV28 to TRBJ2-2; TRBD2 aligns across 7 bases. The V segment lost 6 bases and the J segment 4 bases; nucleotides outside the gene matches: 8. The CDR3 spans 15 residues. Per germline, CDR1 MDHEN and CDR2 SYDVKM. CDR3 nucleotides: TGTGCCAGCAGCTCCGAAGGACTAGGCACCGGGGAGCTGTTTTTT. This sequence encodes CASSSEGLGTGELFF.

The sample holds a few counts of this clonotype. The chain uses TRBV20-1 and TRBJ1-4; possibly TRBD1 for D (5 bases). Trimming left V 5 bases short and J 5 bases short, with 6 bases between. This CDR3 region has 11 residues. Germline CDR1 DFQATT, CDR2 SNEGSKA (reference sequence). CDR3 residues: CSAYRNEKLFF. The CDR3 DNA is TGCAGTGCTTACAGGAATGAAAAACTGTTTTTT.

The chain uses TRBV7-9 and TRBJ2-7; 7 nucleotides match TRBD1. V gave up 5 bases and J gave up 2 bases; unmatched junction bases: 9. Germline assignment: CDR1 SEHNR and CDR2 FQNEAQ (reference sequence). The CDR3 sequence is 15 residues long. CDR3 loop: CASSPRRQGTYEQYF. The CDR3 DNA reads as TGTGCCAGCAGCCCACGGCGACAGGGAACCTACGAGCAGTACTTC.

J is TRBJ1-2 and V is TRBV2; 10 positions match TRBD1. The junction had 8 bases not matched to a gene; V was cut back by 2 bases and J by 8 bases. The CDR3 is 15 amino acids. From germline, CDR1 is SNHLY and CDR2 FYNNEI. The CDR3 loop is CASSELRGQGSGYTF. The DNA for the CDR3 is TGTGCCAGCAGTGAACTAAGGGGACAGGGGAGCGGCTACACCTTC.

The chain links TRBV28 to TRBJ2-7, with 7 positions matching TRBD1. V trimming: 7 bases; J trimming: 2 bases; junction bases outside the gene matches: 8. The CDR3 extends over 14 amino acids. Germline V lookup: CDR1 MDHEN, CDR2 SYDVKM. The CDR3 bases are TGTGCCAGCACCGAGGGACAGCGGCCCTACGAGCAGTACTTC. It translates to CASTEGQRPYEQYF.

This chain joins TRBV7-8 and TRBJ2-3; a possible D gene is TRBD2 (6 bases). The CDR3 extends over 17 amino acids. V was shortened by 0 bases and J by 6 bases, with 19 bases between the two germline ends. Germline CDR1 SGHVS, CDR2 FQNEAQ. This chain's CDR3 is CASSLAASSRGLDTQYF. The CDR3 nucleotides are TGTGCCAGCAGCTTAGCGGCTAGTAGTAGGGGACTGGATACGCAGTATTTT.

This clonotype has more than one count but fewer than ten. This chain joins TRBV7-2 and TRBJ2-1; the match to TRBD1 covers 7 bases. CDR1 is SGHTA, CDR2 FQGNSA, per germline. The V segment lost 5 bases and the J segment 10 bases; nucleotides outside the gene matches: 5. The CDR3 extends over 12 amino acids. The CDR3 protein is CASSPRDREQFF. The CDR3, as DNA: TGTGCCAGCAGCCCCCGGGACAGAGAGCAGTTCTTC.